This T cell receptor beta chain derives from a study of blood T cell repertoires in COVID-19. Overall study: Researchers got acute and convalescent COVID-19 samples from the United States, Italy and Spain. T cells, B-cell-depleted T cells, or PBMCs supplied cDNA or gDNA.

Sequencing was performed with immunoSEQ multiplex PCR; in TCRdb, only in-frame clones are kept and a portion is missing. Of some 100,000 clones detected, more than 65% appear once; the ten largest clones hold about 16%. V was shortened by 0 bases and J by 9 bases, with 7 bases between the two germline ends. The CDR3 runs to 11 residues. CDR1 and CDR2 (germline): DFQATT, SNEGSKA (reference sequence). The chain links TRBV20-1 to TRBJ2-3; unclear D gene. The source is a human donor in a cohort sampled during active COVID-19. Material for sequencing was peripheral blood. The CDR3 coding sequence is TGCAGTGCTAGAGAGGCCGGGACGCAGTATTTT. It is translated as CSAREAGTQYF.